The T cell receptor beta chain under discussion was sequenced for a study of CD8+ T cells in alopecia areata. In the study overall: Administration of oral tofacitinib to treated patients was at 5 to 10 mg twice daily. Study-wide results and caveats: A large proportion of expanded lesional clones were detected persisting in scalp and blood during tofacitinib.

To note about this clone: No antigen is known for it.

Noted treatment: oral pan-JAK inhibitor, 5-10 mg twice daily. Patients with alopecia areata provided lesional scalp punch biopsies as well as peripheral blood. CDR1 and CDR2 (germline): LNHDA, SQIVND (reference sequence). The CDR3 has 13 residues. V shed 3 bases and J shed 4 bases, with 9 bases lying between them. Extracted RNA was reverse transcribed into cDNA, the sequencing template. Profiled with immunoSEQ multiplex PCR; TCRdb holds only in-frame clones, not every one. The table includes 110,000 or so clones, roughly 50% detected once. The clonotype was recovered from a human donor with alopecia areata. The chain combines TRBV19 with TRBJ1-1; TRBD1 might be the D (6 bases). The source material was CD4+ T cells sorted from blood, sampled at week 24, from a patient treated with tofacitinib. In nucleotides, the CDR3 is TGTGCCAGTAGTATCAGGGGTACCACTGAAGCTTTCTTT. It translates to CASSIRGTTEAFF. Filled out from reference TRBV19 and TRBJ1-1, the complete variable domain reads DGGITQSPKYLFRKEGQNVTLSCEQNLNHDAMYWYRQDPGQGLRLIYYSQIVNDFQKGDIAEGYSVSREKKESFPLTVTSAQKNPTAFYLCASSIRGTTEAFFGQGTRLTVV.